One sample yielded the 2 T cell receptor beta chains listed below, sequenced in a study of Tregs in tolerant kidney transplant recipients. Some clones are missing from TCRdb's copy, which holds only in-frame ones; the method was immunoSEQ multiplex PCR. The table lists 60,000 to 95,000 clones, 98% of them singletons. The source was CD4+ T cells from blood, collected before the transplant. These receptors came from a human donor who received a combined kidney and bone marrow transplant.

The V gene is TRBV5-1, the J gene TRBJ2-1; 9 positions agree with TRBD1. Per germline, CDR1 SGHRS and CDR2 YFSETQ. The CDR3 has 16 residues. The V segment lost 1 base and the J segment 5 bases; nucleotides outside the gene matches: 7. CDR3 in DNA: TGCGCCAGCAGCTTGTCCCCAGGGGACAGGGACAATGAGCAGTTCTTC. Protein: CASSLSPGDRDNEQFF. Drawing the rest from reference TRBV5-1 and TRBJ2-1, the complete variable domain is KAGVTQTPRYLIKTRGQQVTLSCSPISGHRSVSWYQQTPGQGLQFLFEYFSETQRNKGNFPGRFSGRQFSNSRSEMNVSTLELGDSALYLCASSLSPGDRDNEQFFGPGTRLTVL.

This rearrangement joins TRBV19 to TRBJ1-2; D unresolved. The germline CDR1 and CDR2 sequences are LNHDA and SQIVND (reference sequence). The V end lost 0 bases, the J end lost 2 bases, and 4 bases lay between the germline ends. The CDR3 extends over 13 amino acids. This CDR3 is CASSIDRNYGYTF. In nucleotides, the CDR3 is TGTGCCAGTAGTATAGACAGAAACTATGGCTACACCTTC.